This record looks at one T cell receptor beta chain sequence and its context. Antigen: not known. The CDR3 sequence is 16 residues long. V shed 4 bases and J 5 bases; nucleotides not matched to a gene: 9. Germline V gene sequence: CDR1 MNHEY, CDR2 SMNVEV (reference sequence). These data come from a study of cytomegalovirus exposure and HLA in healthy donors. Study in general: Earlier sequencing of 150 million to 200 million T cells yielded about 120 million unique TCR beta sequences. Study-level results: Earlier analysis looked at TCR beta V segments, and most were productive about 87% or about 30% of the time.

Researchers ran the PCR with 60 Vbeta and 13 Jbeta primers. Libraries were prepared by immunoSEQ multiplex PCR; TCRdb keeps only in-frame clonotypes and omits some of them. Among under 200,000 clones listed, approximately 83% were seen once. The receptor's source is a man aged 18 to 29 in good health and CMV-seropositive. Sequenced: PBMCs. The chain uses TRBV27 and TRBJ2-5; TRBD2 matches 11 bases. Here the CDR3 DNA reads TGTGCCAGCAGTTCAGTAGCGGGGGGGCTATTCGAGACCCAGTACTTC. Its protein is CASSSVAGGLFETQYF.